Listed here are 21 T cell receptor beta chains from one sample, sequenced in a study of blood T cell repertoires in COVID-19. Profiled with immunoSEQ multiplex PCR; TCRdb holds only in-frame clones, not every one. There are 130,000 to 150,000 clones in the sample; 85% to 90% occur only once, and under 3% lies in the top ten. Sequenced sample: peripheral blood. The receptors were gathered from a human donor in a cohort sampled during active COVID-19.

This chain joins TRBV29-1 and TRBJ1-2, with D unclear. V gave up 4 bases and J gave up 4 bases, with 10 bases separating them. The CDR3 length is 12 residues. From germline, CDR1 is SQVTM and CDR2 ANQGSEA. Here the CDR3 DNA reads TGCAGCGTTGCAAGCCGCCCCTATGGCTACACCTTC. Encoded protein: CSVASRPYGYTF.

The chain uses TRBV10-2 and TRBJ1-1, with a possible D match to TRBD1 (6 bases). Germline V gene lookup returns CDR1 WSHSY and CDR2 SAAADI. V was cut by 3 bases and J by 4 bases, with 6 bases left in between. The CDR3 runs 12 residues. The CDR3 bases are TGCGCCAGCAGTGACAGGGGCACTGAAGCTTTCTTT. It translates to CASSDRGTEAFF.

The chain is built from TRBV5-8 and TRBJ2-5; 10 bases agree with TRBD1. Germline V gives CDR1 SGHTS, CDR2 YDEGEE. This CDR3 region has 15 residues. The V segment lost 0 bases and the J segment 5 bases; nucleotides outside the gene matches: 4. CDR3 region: CASSLGGQGKETQYF. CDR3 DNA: TGTGCCAGCAGCTTGGGGGGACAGGGGAAGGAGACCCAGTACTTC.

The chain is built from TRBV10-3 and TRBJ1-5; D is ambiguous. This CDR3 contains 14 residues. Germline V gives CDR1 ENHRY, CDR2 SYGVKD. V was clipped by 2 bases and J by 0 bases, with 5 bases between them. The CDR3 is CAISEQDSNQPQHF. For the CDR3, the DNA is TGTGCCATCAGTGAGCAGGATAGCAATCAGCCCCAGCATTTT.

CDR3 region: CASSRLMMGRDYNEQFF. Here the CDR3 DNA reads TGCGCCAGCAGCCGACTCATGATGGGGCGGGACTACAATGAGCAGTTCTTC. This chain uses TRBV4-3 with TRBJ2-1; possible D gene TRBD2, 6 bases. V dropped 4 bases and J dropped 3 bases, with 19 bases sitting between them. This CDR3 region has 17 residues. Germline-derived CDR1 and CDR2 are LGHNA and YSLEER.

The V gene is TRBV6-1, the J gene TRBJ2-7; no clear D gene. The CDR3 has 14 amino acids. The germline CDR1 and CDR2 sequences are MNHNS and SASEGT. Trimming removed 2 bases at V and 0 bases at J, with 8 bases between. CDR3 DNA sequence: TGTGCCAGCAGTGAACAGGTTTTCTCCTACGAGCAGTACTTC. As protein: CASSEQVFSYEQYF.

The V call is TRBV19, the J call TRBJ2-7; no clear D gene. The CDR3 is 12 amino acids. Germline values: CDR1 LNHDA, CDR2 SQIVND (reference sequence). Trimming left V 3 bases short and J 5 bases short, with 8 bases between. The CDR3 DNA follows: TGTGCCAGTAGTATGGTTGAGAACGAGCAGTACTTC. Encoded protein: CASSMVENEQYF.

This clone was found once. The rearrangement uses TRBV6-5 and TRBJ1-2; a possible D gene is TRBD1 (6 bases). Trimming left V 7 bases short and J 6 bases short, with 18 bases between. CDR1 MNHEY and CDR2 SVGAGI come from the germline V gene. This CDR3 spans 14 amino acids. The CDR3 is CASTPNRAANGYTF. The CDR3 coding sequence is TGTGCCAGCACTCCGAACAGGGCAGCAAATGGCTACACCTTC.

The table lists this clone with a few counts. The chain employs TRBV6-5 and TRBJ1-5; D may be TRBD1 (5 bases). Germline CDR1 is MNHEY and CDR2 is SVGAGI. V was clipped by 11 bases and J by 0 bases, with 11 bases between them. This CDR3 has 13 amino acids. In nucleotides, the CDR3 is TGTGCCTCTTGGGGCGATAGCAATCAGCCCCAGCATTTT. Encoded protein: CASWGDSNQPQHF.

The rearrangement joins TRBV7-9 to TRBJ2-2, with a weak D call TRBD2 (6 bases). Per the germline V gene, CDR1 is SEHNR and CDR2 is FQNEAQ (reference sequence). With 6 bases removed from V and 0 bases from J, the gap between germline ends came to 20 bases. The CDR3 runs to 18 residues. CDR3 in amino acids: CASRSKPGRTTNTGELFF. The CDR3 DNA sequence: TGTGCCAGCAGATCTAAACCGGGACGGACTACGAACACCGGGGAGCTGTTTTTT.

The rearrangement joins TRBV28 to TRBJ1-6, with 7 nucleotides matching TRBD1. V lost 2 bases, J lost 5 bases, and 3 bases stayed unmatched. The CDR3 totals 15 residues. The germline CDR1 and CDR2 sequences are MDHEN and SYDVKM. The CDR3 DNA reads TGTGCCAGCAGTTTAGGAGACAGGGATAATTCACCCCTCCACTTT. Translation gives CASSLGDRDNSPLHF.

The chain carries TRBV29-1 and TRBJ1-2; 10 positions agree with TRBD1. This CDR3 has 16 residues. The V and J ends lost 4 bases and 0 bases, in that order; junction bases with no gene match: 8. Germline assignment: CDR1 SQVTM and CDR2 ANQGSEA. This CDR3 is CSVAWTGGLTNYGYTF. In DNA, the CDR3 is TGCAGCGTTGCCTGGACAGGGGGATTAACTAACTATGGCTACACCTTC.

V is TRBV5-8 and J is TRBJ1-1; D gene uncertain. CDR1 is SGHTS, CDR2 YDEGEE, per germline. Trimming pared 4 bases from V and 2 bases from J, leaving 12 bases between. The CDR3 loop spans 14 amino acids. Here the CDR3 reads CASSVGRFNTEAFF. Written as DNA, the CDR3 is TGTGCCAGCAGCGTGGGGAGATTTAACACTGAAGCTTTCTTT.

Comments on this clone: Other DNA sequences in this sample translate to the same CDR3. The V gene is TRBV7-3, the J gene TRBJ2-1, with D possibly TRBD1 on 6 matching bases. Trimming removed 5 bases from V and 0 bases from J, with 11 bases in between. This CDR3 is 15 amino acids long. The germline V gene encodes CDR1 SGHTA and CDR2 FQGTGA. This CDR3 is CASSPQGSSYNEQFF. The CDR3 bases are TGTGCCAGCAGCCCTCAGGGGAGCTCCTACAATGAGCAGTTCTTC.

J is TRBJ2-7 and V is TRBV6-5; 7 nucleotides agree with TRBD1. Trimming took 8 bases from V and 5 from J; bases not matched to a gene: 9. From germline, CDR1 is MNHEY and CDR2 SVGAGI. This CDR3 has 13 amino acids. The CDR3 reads CASRQGALDEQYF. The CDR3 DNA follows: TGTGCCAGCCGACAGGGCGCCCTTGACGAGCAGTACTTC.

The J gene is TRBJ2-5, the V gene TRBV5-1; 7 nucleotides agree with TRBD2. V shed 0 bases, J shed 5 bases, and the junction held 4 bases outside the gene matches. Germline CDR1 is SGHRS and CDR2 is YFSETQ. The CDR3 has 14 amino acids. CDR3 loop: CASSLAGRGETQYF. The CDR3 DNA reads TGCGCCAGCAGCTTGGCCGGGCGGGGGGAGACCCAGTACTTC.

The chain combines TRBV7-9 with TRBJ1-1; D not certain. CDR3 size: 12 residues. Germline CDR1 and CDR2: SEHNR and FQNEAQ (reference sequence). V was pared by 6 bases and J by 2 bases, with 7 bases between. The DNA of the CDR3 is TGTGCCAGCAGTTCCAGTAACACTGAAGCTTTCTTT. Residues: CASSSSNTEAFF.

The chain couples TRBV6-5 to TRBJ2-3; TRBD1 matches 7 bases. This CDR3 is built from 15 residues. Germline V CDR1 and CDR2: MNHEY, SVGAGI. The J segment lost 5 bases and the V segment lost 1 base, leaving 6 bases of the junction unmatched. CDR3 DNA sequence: TGTGCCAGCAGTTACTACAGGGGAGAGGTAGATACGCAGTATTTT. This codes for CASSYYRGEVDTQYF.

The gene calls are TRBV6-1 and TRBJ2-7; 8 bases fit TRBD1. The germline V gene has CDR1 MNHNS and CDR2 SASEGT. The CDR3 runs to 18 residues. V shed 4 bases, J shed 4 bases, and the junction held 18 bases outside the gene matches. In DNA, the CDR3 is TGTGCCAGCAGTGGGCTACCAACAGGGGGTCTCGTAGCGTACGAGCAGTACTTC. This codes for CASSGLPTGGLVAYEQYF.

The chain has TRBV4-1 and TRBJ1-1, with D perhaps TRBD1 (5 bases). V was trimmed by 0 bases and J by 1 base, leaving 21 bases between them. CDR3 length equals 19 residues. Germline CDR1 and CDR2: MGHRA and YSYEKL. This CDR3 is CASSQEPRTYLSENTEAFF. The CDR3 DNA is TGCGCCAGCAGCCAAGAGCCAAGGACATATCTCTCCGAGAACACTGAAGCTTTCTTT.

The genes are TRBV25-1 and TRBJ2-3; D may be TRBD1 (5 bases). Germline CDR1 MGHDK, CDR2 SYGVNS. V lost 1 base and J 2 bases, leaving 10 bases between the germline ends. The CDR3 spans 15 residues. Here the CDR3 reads CASSEFGAATDTQYF. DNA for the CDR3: TGTGCCAGCAGTGAATTTGGGGCAGCCACAGATACGCAGTATTTT.